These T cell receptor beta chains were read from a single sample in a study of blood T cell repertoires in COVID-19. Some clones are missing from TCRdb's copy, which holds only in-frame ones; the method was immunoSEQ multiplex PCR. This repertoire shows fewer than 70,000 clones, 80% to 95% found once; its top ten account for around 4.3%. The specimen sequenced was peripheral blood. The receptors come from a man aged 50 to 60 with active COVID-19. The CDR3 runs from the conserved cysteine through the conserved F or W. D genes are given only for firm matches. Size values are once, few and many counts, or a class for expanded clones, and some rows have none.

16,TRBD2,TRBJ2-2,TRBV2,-,TGTGCCAGCCCCGAGTCGACGGGAGGAGGGACCGGGGAGCTGTTTTTT,CASPESTGGGTGELFF
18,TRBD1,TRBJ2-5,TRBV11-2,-,TGTGCCAGCAGCTACCGACCCAGCCGGGACAGGGGAAAAGAGACCCAGTACTTC,CASSYRPSRDRGKETQYF
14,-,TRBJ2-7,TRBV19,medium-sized,TGTGCCAGTTCCCCGGCGGCGGGCACCTACGAGCAGTACTTC,CASSPAAGTYEQYF
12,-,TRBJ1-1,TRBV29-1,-,TGCAGCGTTGAACAGGGTCCCACTGAAGCTTTCTTT,CSVEQGPTEAFF
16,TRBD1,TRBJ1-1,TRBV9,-,TGTGCCAGCAGCGTAGAATGGACAGGGGGCTTCACTGAAGCTTTCTTT,CASSVEWTGGFTEAFF
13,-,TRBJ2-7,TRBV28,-,TGTGCCAGCAGTCAGCCCCCGTTTCCGGGATCTTCGTTC,CASSQPPFPGSSF
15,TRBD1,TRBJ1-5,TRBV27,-,TGTGCCAGCAGTTTAGGGACAGGGGGCTATCAGCCCCAGCATTTT,CASSLGTGGYQPQHF
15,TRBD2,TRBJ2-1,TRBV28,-,TGTGCCAGCAGTTCCTCGACTAGCGGGTCTGGTGAGCAGTTCTTC,CASSSSTSGSGEQFF
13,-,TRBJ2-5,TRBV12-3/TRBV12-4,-,TGTGCCAGCAGACTTAGACAAGCAGGGACCCAGTACTTC,CASRLRQAGTQYF
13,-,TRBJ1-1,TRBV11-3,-,TGTGCCAGCAGCTCCCTCAGGATCCCCGAAGCTTTCTTT,CASSSLRIPEAFF
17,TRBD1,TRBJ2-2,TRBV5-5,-,TGTGCCAGCAGCTTTACCCCGGACAGGGTGGCCACCGGGGAGCTGTTTTTT,CASSFTPDRVATGELFF
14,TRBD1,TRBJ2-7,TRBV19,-,TGTGCCAGCGCCCAGACAGGGGGCCTCGACGAGCAGTACTTC,CASAQTGGLDEQYF
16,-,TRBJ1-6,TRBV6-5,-,TGTGCCAGCAGTTACTCTCAGCGGGCCTCAAATTCACCCCTCCACTTT,CASSYSQRASNSPLHF
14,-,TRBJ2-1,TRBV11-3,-,TGTGCCAGCACCGACCCCGGAAGGGGGAATGAGCAGTTCTTC,CASTDPGRGNEQFF
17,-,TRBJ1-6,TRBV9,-,TGTGCCAGCAGCGTAGCTCCCGTTACCTCCGGGGGTTCACCCCTCCACTTT,CASSVAPVTSGGSPLHF
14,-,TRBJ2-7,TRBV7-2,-,TGTGCCAGCAGCCCCAGGACTACTCAATACGAGCAGTACTTC,CASSPRTTQYEQYF
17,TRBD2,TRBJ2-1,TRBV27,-,TGTGCCAGCAGTTCCCTTAGCGGGAGGGCTGTCTCCAATGAGCAGTTCTTC,CASSSLSGRAVSNEQFF